One sample yielded the 29 T cell receptor beta chains listed below, sequenced in a study of immune evolution from preneoplasia to lung adenocarcinoma. The protocol was immunoSEQ multiplex PCR, while the TCRdb copy is restricted to in-frame clones and leaves out a portion. The repertoire holds 9,500 to 14,000 clones, with 78% as singletons. Sequenced input: FFPE minimally invasive lung adenocarcinoma tissue. The receptor set was obtained from a person aged 55-80 years with lung adenocarcinoma.

The chain combines TRBV29-1 with TRBJ2-5; TRBD2 is a possible D gene (5 bases). The germline V gene encodes CDR1 SQVTM and CDR2 ANQGSEA. CDR3 length: 12 residues. Trimming took off 5 bases at V and 5 bases at J, with 12 bases between the two ends. The CDR3 protein is CSVHEGGETQYF. The CDR3 DNA sequence: TGCAGCGTTCATGAGGGTGGGGAGACCCAGTACTTC.

V gene TRBV30 combines with J gene TRBJ1-1; 7 nucleotides agree with TRBD1. The CDR3 has 12 amino acids. V lost 5 bases, J lost 5 bases, and 5 bases stayed unmatched. The germline CDR1 and CDR2 sequences are GTSNPN and SVGIG (reference sequence). The DNA of the CDR3 is TGTGCCTGGGGGGACAGTATTACTGAAGCTTTCTTT. Translated, it gives CAWGDSITEAFF. Full variable domain (remainder filled in from reference TRBV30 and TRBJ1-1): SQTIHQWPATLVQPVGSPLSLECTVEGTSNPNLYWYRQAAGRGLQLLFYSVGIGQISSEVPQNLSASRPQDRQFILSSKKLLLSDSGFYLCAWGDSITEAFFGQGTRLTVV.

The rearrangement uses TRBV5-4 and TRBJ2-5; TRBD1 matches 12 bases. Germline CDR1 reads SGHNT; CDR2 reads YYREEE (reference sequence). CDR3 length: 15 residues. J gave up 4 bases and V 0 bases, and 1 base lay outside the gene matches. In DNA, the CDR3 is TGTGCCAGCAGCTTGGAGGGACAGGGGGCAGAGACCCAGTACTTC. Translating it yields CASSLEGQGAETQYF.

The genes are TRBV7-8 and TRBJ1-2; tentatively, D is TRBD1 (5 bases). CDR1 and CDR2 (germline): SGHVS, FQNEAQ. Deletions cut 5 bases from V and 4 bases from J, with 14 bases between. There are 14 residues in the CDR3. In DNA, the CDR3 is TGTGCCAGCAGCCCGGGACGTCTCTTCTATGGCTACACCTTC. This encodes CASSPGRLFYGYTF.

The V and J genes are TRBV11-3 and TRBJ2-1; 9 bases fit TRBD1. J gave up 2 bases and V 1 base, and 3 bases lay outside the gene matches. Germline CDR1 and CDR2: SGHNT and YENEEA. CDR3 length equals 16 residues. The DNA of the CDR3 is TGTGCCAGCAGCTTAGGGGACAGGGTCCCCTACAATGAGCAGTTCTTC. Its translation: CASSLGDRVPYNEQFF. The full variable domain, completed using reference TRBV11-3 and TRBJ2-1, is EAGVVQSPRYKIIEKKQPVAFWCNPISGHNTLYWYLQNLGQGPELLIRYENEEAVDDSQLPKDRFSAERLKGVDSTLKIQPAELGDSAVYLCASSLGDRVPYNEQFFGPGTRLTVL.

The chain combines TRBV5-1 with TRBJ2-5, with D perhaps TRBD2 (6 bases). The length of the CDR3 is 14 residues. Deletions cut 2 bases from V and 5 bases from J, with 13 bases between. Germline V gene data show CDR1 as SGHRS and CDR2 as YFSETQ. For the CDR3, the DNA is TGCGCCAGCAGCTTCGATCCGGGGAGGGAGACCCAGTACTTC. Protein sequence: CASSFDPGRETQYF.

The chain joins TRBV5-4 to TRBJ2-7, with TRBD1 matching 9 bases. CDR1 is SGHNT and CDR2 is YYREEE in the germline V gene (reference sequence). V trimming: 2 bases; J trimming: 5 bases; junction bases outside the gene matches: 11. This CDR3 contains 16 residues. The CDR3 sequence: CASSFRPYRDRDEQYF. The CDR3 DNA reads as TGTGCCAGCAGCTTTAGGCCATACCGGGACAGGGACGAGCAGTACTTC.

This clone was seen more than once but under ten times. This sequence joins TRBV6-5 and TRBJ1-5; a weak D match, TRBD1 (6 bases). Trimming left V 2 bases short and J 6 bases short, with 14 bases between. Germline V CDR1 and CDR2: MNHEY, SVGAGI. The CDR3 loop spans 15 amino acids. The CDR3: CASSYTRDISQPQHF. The CDR3 bases are TGTGCCAGCAGTTACACCCGGGACATCTCTCAGCCCCAGCATTTT.

This chain connects TRBV5-4 to TRBJ2-5, with unresolved D. TRBJ2-7 matches the DNA end more closely, so the J call is doubtful. The germline V gene encodes CDR1 SGHNT and CDR2 YYREEE (reference sequence). CDR3 length: 13 amino acids. The CDR3 DNA follows: TGTGCCAGCAGCTTAAAGCCAGCCTACGAGCAGTACTTC. Its translation is CASSLKPAYEQYF.

The J gene is TRBJ1-1, the V gene TRBV6-5; D may be TRBD1 (5 bases). From germline, CDR1 is MNHEY and CDR2 SVGAGI. Trimming pared 2 bases from V and 8 bases from J, leaving 6 bases between. This CDR3 has 11 residues. The CDR3 region has the DNA TGTGCCAGCAGTTACCGACAGGAAGCTTTCTTT. Its translation is CASSYRQEAFF.

Here the CDR3 DNA reads TGTGCCAGCAGGGGGACAGTTGAAGCTTTCTTT. Its translation: CASRGTVEAFF. The V and J genes are TRBV7-9 and TRBJ1-1, with 7 bases aligning to TRBD1. The germline V gene has CDR1 SEHNR and CDR2 FQNEAQ (reference sequence). With 6 bases clipped from V and 7 bases from J, the junction kept 2 bases outside the gene matches. The CDR3 length is 11 residues.

The CDR3 DNA is TGCGCCAGCAGCGAAATACTAAGGGGGTCGGCGAACACCTTC. Translated, it gives CASSEILRGSANTF. The chain has TRBV5-1 and TRBJ1-2; the D gene is possibly TRBD1 (6 bases). CDR3 length: 14 residues. V was clipped by 4 bases and J by 12 bases, with 22 bases between them. From germline, CDR1 is SGHRS and CDR2 YFSETQ.

The genes are TRBV5-6 and TRBJ1-5; D perhaps matches TRBD1 (5 bases). Trimming left V 5 bases short and J 0 bases short, with 15 bases between. CDR3 length equals 16 residues. Germline loops: CDR1 SGHDT, CDR2 YYEEEE. The CDR3 spells CASSTRGGYSNQPQHF. CDR3 bases: TGTGCCAGCAGTACCCGGGGCGGGTATAGCAATCAGCCCCAGCATTTT.

The chain couples TRBV18 to TRBJ2-6; 8 bases map to TRBD2. The trim removed 6 bases at V and 0 bases at J, leaving 13 bases unmatched. The CDR3 has 19 residues. Germline-derived CDR1 and CDR2 are KGHSH and LQKENI. CDR3 residues: CASSFAGGRRLSGANVLTF. The CDR3 DNA sequence: TGTGCCAGCTCCTTCGCGGGGGGACGGAGACTCTCTGGGGCCAACGTCCTGACTTTC.

This clone was recorded only once. The J gene is TRBJ2-7, the V gene TRBV30; the match to TRBD2 covers 7 bases. The germline CDR1 and CDR2 sequences are GTSNPN and SVGIG (reference sequence). The CDR3 has 14 residues. Germline trimming cut 3 bases from V and 5 bases from J; bases unmatched to any gene: 10. The chain's CDR3 is CAWRGLGGVHEQYF. DNA for the CDR3: TGTGCCTGGAGGGGACTGGGGGGGGTCCACGAGCAGTACTTC.

By its share, this clone is medium-sized. This sequence joins TRBV27 and TRBJ2-3, with D possibly TRBD2 on 6 matching bases. Trimming took off 6 bases at V and 6 bases at J, with 16 bases between the two ends. Germline V CDR1 and CDR2: MNHEY, SMNVEV (reference sequence). This CDR3 region has 14 residues. CDR3 loop: CASSTLGRTDTQYF. CDR3 bases: TGTGCCAGCAGCACCCTCGGGAGAACGGATACGCAGTATTTT.

This chain connects TRBV5-6 to TRBJ1-6; D possibly corresponds to TRBD1 (6 bases). The CDR3 spans 15 residues. Germline CDR1 and CDR2: SGHDT and YYEEEE. The V end was cut by 5 bases, the J end by 2 bases, with 11 bases between. CDR3 DNA sequence: TGTGCCAGCAGTTCAACAGGGACCTATAATTCACCCCTCCACTTT. It translates to CASSSTGTYNSPLHF. Full variable domain (remainder filled in from reference TRBV5-6 and TRBJ1-6): DAGVTQSPTHLIKTRGQQVTLRCSPKSGHDTVSWYQQALGQGPQFIFQYYEEEERQRGNFPDRFSGHQFPNYSSELNVNALLLGDSALYLCASSSTGTYNSPLHFGNGTRLTVT.

This clone was counted a few times. The chain combines TRBV5-5 with TRBJ2-5; 9 bases fit TRBD1. The V and J ends lost 6 bases and 0 bases, in that order; junction bases with no gene match: 3. CDR1 is SGHKS and CDR2 is YYEKEE in the germline V gene (reference sequence). This CDR3 spans 14 amino acids. For the CDR3, the DNA is TGTGCCAGCATCGGACAGGGGCACCAAGAGACCCAGTACTTC. It encodes CASIGQGHQETQYF. The full variable domain, its missing parts supplied by reference TRBV5-5 and TRBJ2-5, is DAGVTQSPTHLIKTRGQQVTLRCSPISGHKSVSWYQQVLGQGPQFIFQYYEKEERGRGNFPDRFSARQFPNYSSELNVNALLLGDSALYLCASIGQGHQETQYFGPGTRLLVL.

V usage is TRBV9 and J usage is TRBJ2-5; D gene ambiguous. Germline V lookup: CDR1 SGDLS, CDR2 YYNGEE. The CDR3 totals 15 residues. Trimming removed 1 base from V and 6 bases from J, with 16 bases in between. The CDR3 DNA is TGTGCCAGCAGCGTATTTGATAAGGGCTGGAAGACCCAGTACTTC. This translates into CASSVFDKGWKTQYF.

This clone was found a few times. J is TRBJ2-1 and V is TRBV19, with a tentative D call TRBD2 (6 bases). The CDR3 is made up of 14 amino acids. Germline CDR1 and CDR2: LNHDA and SQIVND (reference sequence). V shed 1 base and J shed 4 bases, with 8 bases lying between them. The CDR3 DNA reads TGTGCCAGTAGTATAGTAGCGGAGTACAATGAGCAGTTCTTC. Encoded protein: CASSIVAEYNEQFF. The whole variable domain, remainder taken from reference TRBV19 and TRBJ2-1, is DGGITQSPKYLFRKEGQNVTLSCEQNLNHDAMYWYRQDPGQGLRLIYYSQIVNDFQKGDIAEGYSVSREKKESFPLTVTSAQKNPTAFYLCASSIVAEYNEQFFGPGTRLTVL.

This clone was detected only once. The V call is TRBV6-1, the J call TRBJ1-2; unclear D gene. V was cut by 3 bases and J by 8 bases, with 13 bases left in between. Germline lookup yields CDR1 MNHNS and CDR2 SASEGT. The CDR3 consists of 13 residues. CDR3 protein: CASSESGLGGYTF. The CDR3 DNA follows: TGTGCCAGCAGTGAGTCCGGGCTTGGAGGCTACACCTTC.

Notes on this clone: A junction end diverges from the germline sequence, so it may reflect a read error. The V and J genes are TRBV4-1 and TRBJ2-2; no clear D gene. Looked up from germline, CDR1 is MGHRA and CDR2 is YSYEKL. The CDR3 loop spans 16 amino acids. The CDR3 region has the DNA TGCGCCAGCAGACAAGATGAGTCCGGTAGGGCCGGGGAGCTGTTTTTT. Encoded protein: CASRQDESGRAGELFF.

J is TRBJ2-1 and V is TRBV6-1; no clear D gene. Trimming removed 7 bases at V and 6 bases at J, with 10 bases between. The CDR3 loop spans 12 amino acids. The germline V gene has CDR1 MNHNS and CDR2 SASEGT. The CDR3 is CASTQKFNEQFF. The CDR3 DNA reads TGTGCCAGCACCCAAAAGTTCAATGAGCAGTTCTTC.

This chain joins TRBV2 and TRBJ2-3; a weak D match, TRBD1 (6 bases). CDR3 size: 15 residues. Deletions cut 6 bases from V and 0 bases from J, with 13 bases between. Germline values: CDR1 SNHLY, CDR2 FYNNEI. The CDR3 loop reads CASRRTDASTDTQYF. The CDR3 DNA reads as TGTGCCAGCAGGAGGACAGACGCTAGCACAGATACGCAGTATTTT.

The chain recombines TRBV30 with TRBJ1-3; D is undetermined. CDR3 length equals 15 residues. Trimming took 4 bases from V and 1 from J, leaving 14 bases between them. The germline V gene encodes CDR1 GTSNPN and CDR2 SVGIG (reference sequence). The DNA of the CDR3 is TGTGCCTGGACCTCCCTTGTTAGGTCTGGAAACACCATATATTTT. Translated, it gives CAWTSLVRSGNTIYF.

The chain employs TRBV5-8 and TRBJ2-3, with a possible D match to TRBD1 (6 bases). V lost 0 bases, J lost 1 base, and 6 bases lay in between. CDR3 length: 14 amino acids. Germline CDR1 SGHTS, CDR2 YDEGEE. CDR3 sequence: CASSLDRGTDTQYF. Written as DNA, the CDR3 is TGTGCCAGCAGCTTGGACAGGGGCACAGATACGCAGTATTTT.

This chain connects TRBV6-5 to TRBJ2-7, with 9 bases identical to TRBD2. This CDR3 contains 14 residues. CDR1 is MNHEY, CDR2 SVGAGI, per germline. The ends lost 6 bases at V and 6 bases at J; junction bases unmatched: 9. The CDR3, as DNA: TGTGCCAGCAGGACGAGCGGGAGGCTTACCGAGCAGTACTTC. The encoded protein is CASRTSGRLTEQYF.

The V gene is TRBV7-2, the J gene TRBJ2-7; 9 nucleotides agree with TRBD2. In germline, CDR1 is SGHTA, CDR2 FQGNSA. The CDR3 covers 15 residues. Trimming at V came to 1 base and at J to 2 bases, leaving 3 bases not matched to a gene. The CDR3 nucleotides are TGTGCCAGCAGCTTAGTGCGGGGGGGTACCTACGAGCAGTACTTC. Protein sequence: CASSLVRGGTYEQYF.

V gene TRBV6-4 combines with J gene TRBJ2-2, with D possibly matching TRBD2 (5 bases). Germline assignment: CDR1 MRHNA and CDR2 SNTAGT. The CDR3 is 18 amino acids. The V end was cut by 6 bases, the J end by 1 base, with 21 bases between. CDR3: CASSANTANSENTGELFF. Here the CDR3 DNA reads TGTGCCAGCAGCGCAAATACCGCTAATAGCGAGAACACCGGGGAGCTGTTTTTT.